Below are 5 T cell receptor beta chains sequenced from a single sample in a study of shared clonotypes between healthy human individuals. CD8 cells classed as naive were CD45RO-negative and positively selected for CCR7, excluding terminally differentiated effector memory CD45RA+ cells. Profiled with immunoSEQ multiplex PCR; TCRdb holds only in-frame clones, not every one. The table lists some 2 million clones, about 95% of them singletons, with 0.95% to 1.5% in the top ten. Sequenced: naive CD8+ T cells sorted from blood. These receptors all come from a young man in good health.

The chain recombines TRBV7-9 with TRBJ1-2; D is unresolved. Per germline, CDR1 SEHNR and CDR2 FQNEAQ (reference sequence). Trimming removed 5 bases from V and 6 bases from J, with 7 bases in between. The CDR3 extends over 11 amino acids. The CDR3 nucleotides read TGTGCCAGCAGCCCCGCGGATGGCTACACCTTC. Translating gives CASSPADGYTF.

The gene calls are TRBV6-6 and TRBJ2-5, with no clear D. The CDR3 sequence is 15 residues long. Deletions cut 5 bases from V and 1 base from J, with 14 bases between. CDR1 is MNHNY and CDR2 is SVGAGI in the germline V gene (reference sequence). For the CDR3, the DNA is TGTGCCAGCAGTCCTTGGAGAACACCCCAAGAGACCCAGTACTTC. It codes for CASSPWRTPQETQYF.

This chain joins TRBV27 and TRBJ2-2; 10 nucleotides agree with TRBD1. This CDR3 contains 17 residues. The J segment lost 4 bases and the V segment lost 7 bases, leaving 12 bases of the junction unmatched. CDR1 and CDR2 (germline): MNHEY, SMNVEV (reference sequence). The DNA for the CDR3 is TGTGCCAGCACCAGACAAATAGGACAGGGGGGCACCGGGGAGCTGTTTTTT. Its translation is CASTRQIGQGGTGELFF.

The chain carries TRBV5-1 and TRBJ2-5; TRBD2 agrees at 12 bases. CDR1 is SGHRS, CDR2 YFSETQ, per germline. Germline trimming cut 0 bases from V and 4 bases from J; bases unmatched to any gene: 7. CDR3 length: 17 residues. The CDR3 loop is CASSLAGLAGPPETQYF. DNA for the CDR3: TGCGCCAGCAGCTTGGCCGGACTAGCGGGGCCCCCAGAGACCCAGTACTTC. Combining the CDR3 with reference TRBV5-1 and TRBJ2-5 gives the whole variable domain KAGVTQTPRYLIKTRGQQVTLSCSPISGHRSVSWYQQTPGQGLQFLFEYFSETQRNKGNFPGRFSGRQFSNSRSEMNVSTLELGDSALYLCASSLAGLAGPPETQYFGPGTRLLVL.

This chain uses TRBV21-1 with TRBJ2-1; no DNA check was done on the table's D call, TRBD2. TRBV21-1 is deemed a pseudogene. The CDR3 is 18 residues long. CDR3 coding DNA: TGTGCCAGCAGCAAGGCTGAGATCGCTAGCAAGTCCTACAATGAGCAGTTCTTC. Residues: CASSKAEIASKSYNEQFF.